This TCR beta chain was recorded in a study of shared clonotypes between healthy human individuals. Overall study results and limits: For sorted subsets, rarefaction showed incomplete sequencing despite large depth. Memory subsets generally showed lower estimated richness than naive subsets. Only blood underwent sampling, and tissue repertoires likely differ.

To note about this clone: No antigen is known for it.

Here immunoSEQ multiplex PCR was the method, and the copy in TCRdb shows in-frame clones only, minus some. The table has 2 million to 3 million clones, approximately 93% seen once. The investigators split CD4+ cells into a CD45RA+ naive subset and a CD45RA-negative memory subset. The CDR3 is made up of 16 amino acids. V lost 1 base to trimming and J lost 1 base; unmatched junction nucleotides: 3. CDR1 is SGHKS, CDR2 YYEKEE, per germline (reference sequence). The chain employs TRBV5-5 and TRBJ2-2; 8 bases agree with TRBD1. The clonotype comes from a man between 18 and 29 years old in good health. Some clones in this sample may be carry-over from other donors' samples. Sequenced input: naive CD4+ T cells from PBMCs. Documented subset: CD45RA+ positively selected. CDR3 amino acids: CASSLRQGWNTGELFF. CDR3 nucleotides: TGTGCCAGCAGCTTGCGACAGGGGTGGAACACCGGGGAGCTGTTTTTT.